This T cell receptor beta chain is drawn from a study of cytomegalovirus exposure and HLA in healthy donors. Looking at the study overall: An earlier analysis identified approximately 120 million unique TCR beta sequences in 170 million or so T cells. The study's findings and limits: An observed cluster of highly shared sequence variants was recorded as a likely sequencing artifact. With later analysis, a missense DCLRE1C variant became linked to TCR beta V- and J-gene trimming.

Researchers ran the PCR with 60 Vbeta and 13 Jbeta primers. Assay used: immunoSEQ multiplex PCR; TCRdb lists only in-frame clones, some missing. The table has some 150,000 clones, approximately 80% seen once. Trimming stripped 8 bases from V and 0 bases from J, with 13 bases between. The CDR3 totals 14 residues. Germline V gives CDR1 SGHTA, CDR2 FQGNSA. On this clone itself: The antigen remains unidentified.

Sequenced sample: PBMCs. The clonotype comes from a boy aged 2-9 years in good health and CMV-seronegative. The chain links TRBV7-2 to TRBJ1-1; weak D call: TRBD1 (6 bases). DNA for the CDR3: TGTGCCAGCTACTCTGACAGGATGAACACTGAAGCTTTCTTT. Translated: CASYSDRMNTEAFF. Combining the CDR3 with reference TRBV7-2 and TRBJ1-1 gives the whole variable domain GAGVSQSPSNKVTEKGKDVELRCDPISGHTALYWYRQSLGQGLEFLIYFQGNSAPDKSGLPSDRFSAERTGGSVSTLTIQRTQQEDSAVYLCASYSDRMNTEAFFGQGTRLTVV.